The sequence of this T cell receptor (beta chain) was determined in a study of identical twins. A single record per CDR3 protein comes from TCRdb applying MiXCR to the 5' RACE reads. The table has approximately 630,000 distinct CDR3 sequences, about 7.6% seen once. General study findings and limits: Twins showed weaker excess sharing in their beta out-of-frame sequences.

This clonotype was observed a handful of times. Antigen unknown. The same sample was also studied in work on yellow fever vaccine responses in identical twins.

The sequence derives from a woman between 18 and 29 years old in good health. Material: PBMCs.

For the CDR3, the DNA is TGTGCCAGCTCACCCCAGGGTGTGGCCCTAAGGTCCTACAATGAGCAGTTCTTC. The encoded protein is CASSPQGVALRSYNEQFF. The chain combines TRBV18 with TRBJ2-1; tentative D call: TRBD1 (5 bases). CDR1 and CDR2 from the germline V gene are KGHSH and LQKENI. This CDR3 is 18 amino acids long. The V end was cut by 3 bases, the J end by 1 base, with 19 bases between.